Shown below are 18 T cell receptor beta chains from a single sample sequenced in a study of beta chain features in type 1 diabetes. The entirety of the isolated RNA underwent reverse transcription, so expressed TCRB transcripts were sequenced. Method: immunoSEQ multiplex PCR; TCRdb's copy keeps in-frame clones and lacks some. The data hold a few hundred thousand clones, with 10% to 15% observed a single time. Sequencing was performed on naive CD4+ T cells from blood. These receptors were obtained from a man between 18 and 29 years old in good health.

The chain combines TRBV23-1 with TRBJ1-5; TRBD1 agrees at 9 bases. TRBV23-1 is an ORF, with its function uncertain. There are 15 residues in the CDR3. V was clipped by 8 bases and J by 7 bases; unmatched bases: 12. CDR3 residues: CASPGQGIPGQPQHF. The DNA for the CDR3 is TGCGCCAGCCCAGGACAGGGGATCCCTGGCCAGCCCCAGCATTTT.

The genes are TRBV15 and TRBJ1-2; D is unresolved. V shed 3 bases and J shed 2 bases, with 13 bases lying between them. Germline-derived CDR1 and CDR2 are LNHNV and YYDKDF (reference sequence). This CDR3 is built from 15 residues. CDR3 protein: CATSSGPFANYGYTF. DNA of the CDR3: TGTGCCACCAGCAGTGGGCCGTTTGCGAACTATGGCTACACCTTC. The variable domain in full, with the rest retrieved from reference TRBV15 and TRBJ1-2, is DAMVIQNPRYQVTQFGKPVTLSCSQTLNHNVMYWYQQKSSQAPKLLFHYYDKDFNNEADTPDNFQSRRPNTSFCFLDIRSPGLGDTAMYLCATSSGPFANYGYTFGSGTRLTVV.

This clone was seen more than once but under ten times. The rearrangement uses TRBV7-2 and TRBJ2-2, with D maybe TRBD1 (5 bases). Trimming pared 6 bases from V and 0 bases from J, leaving 8 bases between. The CDR3 is 14 amino acids. In germline, CDR1 is SGHTA, CDR2 FQGNSA. The CDR3 protein is CASRLTANTGELFF. CDR3 bases: TGTGCCAGCAGGCTGACAGCGAACACCGGGGAGCTGTTTTTT.

The chain has TRBV29-1 and TRBJ2-7; D might be TRBD1 (5 bases). This CDR3 spans 12 amino acids. From germline, CDR1 is SQVTM and CDR2 ANQGSEA. V was cut by 6 bases and J by 1 base, with 10 bases left in between. The CDR3 bases are TGCAGCGTCGGACATTATTCCTACGAGCAGTACTTC. It encodes CSVGHYSYEQYF.

V and J are TRBV28 and TRBJ2-3, with TRBD1 matching over 7 bases. V shed 5 bases and J 2 bases; nucleotides not matched to a gene: 7. The CDR3 totals 15 residues. The germline V gene encodes CDR1 MDHEN and CDR2 SYDVKM. The CDR3 loop is CASSPQGSYTDTQYF. CDR3 bases: TGTGCCAGCAGTCCACAGGGGTCTTACACAGATACGCAGTATTTT. The full variable domain, rest sourced from reference TRBV28 and TRBJ2-3, is DVKVTQSSRYLVKRTGEKVFLECVQDMDHENMFWYRQDPGLGLRLIYFSYDVKMKEKGDIPEGYSVSREKKERFSLILESASTNQTSMYLCASSPQGSYTDTQYFGPGTRLTVL.

This clone was counted between two and nine times. The rearrangement joins TRBV28 to TRBJ2-1; no reliable D call. The CDR3 loop spans 13 amino acids. V lost 6 bases to trimming and J lost 4 bases, with 10 bases between them. CDR1 and CDR2 from the germline V gene are MDHEN and SYDVKM. The CDR3 protein is CASSPRWYNEQFF. Written as DNA, the CDR3 is TGTGCCAGCAGCCCTCGGTGGTACAATGAGCAGTTCTTC.

The chain links TRBV7-8 to TRBJ1-1, with 8 bases fitting TRBD1. V gave up 5 bases and J gave up 5 bases; unmatched junction bases: 10. This CDR3 spans 15 amino acids. Germline V gene data show CDR1 as SGHVS and CDR2 as FQNEAQ. The DNA for the CDR3 is TGTGCCAGCAGCCAAGTACAGGGGGTAGAAACTGAAGCTTTCTTT. Protein: CASSQVQGVETEAFF.

The chain joins TRBV29-1 to TRBJ2-5; a weak D match, TRBD1 (5 bases). The J call may be mistaken, given a closer DNA end match to TRBJ2-7. The CDR3 length is 12 residues. Germline-derived CDR1 and CDR2 are SQVTM and ANQGSEA. The CDR3 loop reads CSVDQGPYEQYF. The DNA for the CDR3 is TGCAGCGTGGACCAGGGTCCCTACGAGCAGTACTTC.

The table lists this clone with a few counts. J is TRBJ1-5 and V is TRBV28, with 7 bases that match TRBD1. Germline loops: CDR1 MDHEN, CDR2 SYDVKM. The ends lost 7 bases at V and 5 bases at J; junction bases unmatched: 5. This CDR3 is 13 amino acids long. CDR3 DNA: TGTGCCAGCATCACGGACAGGCATCAGCCCCAGCATTTT. Protein: CASITDRHQPQHF. Full variable domain (rest looked up from reference TRBV28 and TRBJ1-5): DVKVTQSSRYLVKRTGEKVFLECVQDMDHENMFWYRQDPGLGLRLIYFSYDVKMKEKGDIPEGYSVSREKKERFSLILESASTNQTSMYLCASITDRHQPQHFGDGTRLSIL.

V gene TRBV7-2 combines with J gene TRBJ1-5; D gene ambiguous. Trimming stripped 1 base from V and 8 bases from J, with 12 bases between. The germline V gene encodes CDR1 SGHTA and CDR2 FQGNSA. CDR3 size: 14 residues. DNA for the CDR3: TGTGCCAGCAGCTTAGTGCGGGGAACGGAGCCCCAGCATTTT. Its translation is CASSLVRGTEPQHF.

The chain joins TRBV28 to TRBJ1-2; 9 nucleotides line up with TRBD1. Germline V lookup: CDR1 MDHEN, CDR2 SYDVKM. CDR3 length: 12 residues. Trimming at V came to 10 bases and at J to 8 bases, leaving 8 bases not matched to a gene. The CDR3 spells CATQYRGRGYTF. The CDR3 bases are TGTGCCACCCAATACAGGGGGCGAGGCTACACCTTC.

This rearrangement joins TRBV4-3 to TRBJ1-6; TRBD1 agrees at 8 bases. The CDR3 has 16 amino acids. The J segment lost 7 bases and the V segment lost 2 bases, leaving 7 bases of the junction unmatched. Germline CDR1 is LGHNA and CDR2 is YSLEER. CDR3 DNA sequence: TGCGCCAGCAGCCAAAACAGGGGGACAGTGAATTCACCCCTCCACTTT. It codes for CASSQNRGTVNSPLHF.

This clone was seen a few times. V usage is TRBV19 and J usage is TRBJ2-7; 10 bases align to TRBD1. The CDR3 has 16 residues. Looked up from germline, CDR1 is LNHDA and CDR2 is SQIVND (reference sequence). V shed 3 bases and J 4 bases; nucleotides not matched to a gene: 9. CDR3 sequence: CASSIRASGQGYEQYF. The CDR3 DNA reads as TGTGCCAGTAGTATTCGAGCTTCGGGACAGGGGTACGAGCAGTACTTC.

The sample holds a few counts of this clone. The chain recombines TRBV7-3 with TRBJ2-2; D is undetermined. This CDR3 spans 13 amino acids. CDR1 and CDR2 from the germline V gene are SGHTA and FQGTGA. Trimming took 4 bases from V and 3 from J, leaving 6 bases between them. The CDR3 sequence is CASSSTYTGELFF. CDR3 sequence (DNA): TGTGCCAGCAGCTCCACTTACACCGGGGAGCTGTTTTTT.

This clone was seen a handful of times. V gene TRBV5-1 combines with J gene TRBJ2-1, with TRBD1 identical over 9 bases. Per germline, CDR1 SGHRS and CDR2 YFSETQ. CDR3 length equals 13 residues. The V segment lost 2 bases and the J segment 9 bases; nucleotides outside the gene matches: 3. This CDR3 reads CASSLLQGAEQFF. CDR3 bases: TGCGCCAGCAGCTTACTACAGGGGGCTGAGCAGTTCTTC.

The rearrangement uses TRBV25-1 and TRBJ2-5; no reliable D call. In germline, CDR1 is MGHDK, CDR2 SYGVNS. This CDR3 is built from 12 residues. The ends were cut back, 6 bases at V and 5 bases at J, with 10 bases in the middle. CDR3 sequence reads: CASRVVGETQYF. The CDR3 bases are TGTGCCAGCAGGGTGGTCGGGGAGACCCAGTACTTC.

The chain recombines TRBV25-1 with TRBJ1-1; a possible D gene is TRBD1 (5 bases). V lost 4 bases and J 6 bases, leaving 12 bases between the germline ends. Germline-derived CDR1 and CDR2 are MGHDK and SYGVNS. The CDR3 covers 13 residues. CDR3 sequence reads: CASSVPGLPEAFF. The CDR3 DNA sequence: TGTGCCAGCAGTGTACCGGGACTACCTGAAGCTTTCTTT.

The chain is built from TRBV10-3 and TRBJ1-4; tentative D call: TRBD1 (5 bases). CDR1 ENHRY and CDR2 SYGVKD come from the germline V gene. The V end lost 3 bases, the J end lost 8 bases, and 10 bases lay between the germline ends. CDR3 length: 13 amino acids. DNA of the CDR3: TGTGCCATCAGTGAAGGGGAGGTGGAAAAACTGTTTTTT. It yields the protein CAISEGEVEKLFF.